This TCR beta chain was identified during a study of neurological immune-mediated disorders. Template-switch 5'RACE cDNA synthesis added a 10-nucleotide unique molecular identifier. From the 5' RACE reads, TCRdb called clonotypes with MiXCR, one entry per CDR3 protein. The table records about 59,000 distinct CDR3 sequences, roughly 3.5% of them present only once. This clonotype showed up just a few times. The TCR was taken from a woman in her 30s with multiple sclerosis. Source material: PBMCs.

In DNA, the CDR3 is TGTGCCAGCAGCTTTTTCCCCGGGACAGGCCCGGCGAACGATCAGCCCCAGCATTTT. Translated, it gives CASSFFPGTGPANDQPQHF. The rearrangement joins TRBV7-2 to TRBJ1-5; 8 nucleotides line up with TRBD1. Unmatched junction bases numbered 18, after V lost 3 bases and J lost 5 bases. This CDR3 contains 19 residues. Germline CDR1 SGHTA, CDR2 FQGNSA.